In this sample, the clone carrying this T cell receptor beta chain turned up many times. Antigen specificity is unknown. Germline V gene lookup returns CDR1 SEHNR and CDR2 FQNEAQ (reference sequence). V was shortened by 1 base and J by 7 bases, with 13 bases between the two germline ends. The CDR3 extends over 14 amino acids. The record originates from a study of Graves' ophthalmopathy and Graves' hyperthyroidism. Broader study findings: Separation of ophthalmopathy from stable hyperthyroidism was achieved by a 13-signature model, at about 89% sensitivity and 70% to 82% specificity.

As the template, RNA transcripts were used to amplify TCR beta CDR3 regions. RT-PCR was first run with HTBI primers, then multiplex PCR in a second round. TCRdb analysed the multiplex PCR reads with MiXCR anew, one entry per CDR3 protein. The data show roughly 700,000 distinct CDR3 sequences, roughly 40% seen once. Physicians reached a diagnosis by relying on clinical symptoms, serum thyroxine, TRAb, thyroid ultrasound and orbital computed tomography. This receptor was taken from an adult man with Graves' ophthalmopathy. This rearrangement joins TRBV7-9 to TRBJ1-1; maybe TRBD1 (6 bases). Sequencing input: peripheral blood. CDR3 DNA sequence: TGTGCCAGCAGCTTAGAGGTCGCAGGGGTTGAAGCTTTCTTT. As protein: CASSLEVAGVEAFF. The full variable domain, its missing parts supplied by reference TRBV7-9 and TRBJ1-1, is DTGVSQNPRHKITKRGQNVTFRCDPISEHNRLYWYRQTLGQGPEFLTYFQNEAQLEKSRLLSDRFSAERPKGSFSTLEIQRTEQGDSAMYLCASSLEVAGVEAFFGQGTRLTVV.